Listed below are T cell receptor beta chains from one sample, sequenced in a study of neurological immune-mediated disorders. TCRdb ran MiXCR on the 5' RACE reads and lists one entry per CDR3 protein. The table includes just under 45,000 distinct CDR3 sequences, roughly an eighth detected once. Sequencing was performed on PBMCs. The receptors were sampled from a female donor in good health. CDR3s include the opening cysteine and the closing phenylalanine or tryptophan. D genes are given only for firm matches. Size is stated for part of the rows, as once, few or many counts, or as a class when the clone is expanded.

CDR3 DNA: TGTGCCAGCAGTTACTCGAACCAGGGGAGTTCACCCCTCCACTTT; CDR3 protein: CASSYSNQGSSPLHF; V gene: TRBV6-5; J gene: TRBJ1-6; clone size: many; D gene: -
CDR3 DNA: TGTGCCAGCAGTTTCAGGGGGTTACACAATGAGCAGTTCTTC; CDR3 protein: CASSFRGLHNEQFF; V gene: TRBV28; J gene: TRBJ2-1; clone size: -; D gene: TRBD1
CDR3 DNA: TGCGCCAGCAGCGAGAGTCCGGGGGTCTATGGCTACACCTTC; CDR3 protein: CASSESPGVYGYTF; V gene: TRBV5-1; J gene: TRBJ1-2; clone size: many; D gene: -
CDR3 DNA: TGTGCCAGCAGCGGGGGTGGGGGCAATCAGCCCCAGCATTTT; CDR3 protein: CASSGGGGNQPQHF; V gene: TRBV5-6; J gene: TRBJ1-5; clone size: medium-sized; D gene: -
CDR3 DNA: TGCAGTGCTAGAGGGGACAGTTATAGCAATCAGCCCCAGCATTTT; CDR3 protein: CSARGDSYSNQPQHF; V gene: TRBV20-1; J gene: TRBJ1-5; clone size: many; D gene: TRBD1
CDR3 DNA: TGTGCCAGCAGTTTGCTAGAATCCCTTCGCACAGATACGCAGTATTTT; CDR3 protein: CASSLLESLRTDTQYF; V gene: TRBV27; J gene: TRBJ2-3; clone size: many; D gene: -
CDR3 DNA: TGTGCCAGCACCTTCGGACAGGGGGAACATGGCTACACCTTC; CDR3 protein: CASTFGQGEHGYTF; V gene: TRBV12-3/TRBV12-4; J gene: TRBJ1-2; clone size: medium-sized; D gene: TRBD1
CDR3 DNA: TGCGCCAGCAGCGGACAAGACACCGGGGAGCTGTTTTTT; CDR3 protein: CASSGQDTGELFF; V gene: TRBV5-1; J gene: TRBJ2-2; clone size: many; D gene: -
CDR3 DNA: TGTGCCAGCAGGGCGGCGCTGAACACTGAAGCTTTCTTT; CDR3 protein: CASRAALNTEAFF; V gene: TRBV7-2; J gene: TRBJ1-1; clone size: many; D gene: -
CDR3 DNA: TGTGCCAGCAGCTTAGACGCCGATTATGGCTACACCTTC; CDR3 protein: CASSLDADYGYTF; V gene: TRBV7-9; J gene: TRBJ1-2; clone size: many; D gene: -
CDR3 DNA: TGTGCCAGCAGCTTAATGGGCCTCTCTGGGGCCAACGTCCTGACTTTC; CDR3 protein: CASSLMGLSGANVLTF; V gene: TRBV13; J gene: TRBJ2-6; clone size: few; D gene: -
CDR3 DNA: TGCGCCAGCAGCTTTCTAGCGGGAGGGCCTCCCAGCACAGATACGCAGTATTTT; CDR3 protein: CASSFLAGGPPSTDTQYF; V gene: TRBV5-1; J gene: TRBJ2-3; clone size: many; D gene: TRBD2
CDR3 DNA: TGTGCCAGCAGCGCTCAAGTAGCGGGGGCTGGAGCTACAGAGCAGTACTTC; CDR3 protein: CASSAQVAGAGATEQYF; V gene: TRBV7-9; J gene: TRBJ2-7; clone size: many; D gene: TRBD2
CDR3 DNA: TGTGCCTGGAGCCGGGGATTGGGTGATGAAAAACTGTTTTTT; CDR3 protein: CAWSRGLGDEKLFF; V gene: TRBV30; J gene: TRBJ1-4; clone size: many; D gene: -
CDR3 DNA: TGCGCCAGCAGCCCATACCAAGAGACCCAGTACTTC; CDR3 protein: CASSPYQETQYF; V gene: TRBV5-1; J gene: TRBJ2-5; clone size: many; D gene: -
CDR3 DNA: TGCAGTGCTGGCTATCCACGGAACACTGAAGCTTTCTTT; CDR3 protein: CSAGYPRNTEAFF; V gene: TRBV20-1; J gene: TRBJ1-1; clone size: many; D gene: -
CDR3 DNA: TGTGCCAGCTCACCAGGCGGGGCTAACTATGGCTACACCTTC; CDR3 protein: CASSPGGANYGYTF; V gene: TRBV18; J gene: TRBJ1-2; clone size: many; D gene: -
CDR3 DNA: TGCGCCAGCAGCCAAGACCCGGACATAGGGGCTTTCTTT; CDR3 protein: CASSQDPDIGAFF; V gene: TRBV4-1; J gene: TRBJ1-1; clone size: many; D gene: -
CDR3 DNA: TGCGCCAGCAGCCAAGAAGGCGGGACTGGGGCCAACGTCCTGACTTTC; CDR3 protein: CASSQEGGTGANVLTF; V gene: TRBV4-3; J gene: TRBJ2-6; clone size: -; D gene: -
CDR3 DNA: TGCGCCAGCAGCCAAGACAGCATCCCCAGCTATGGCTACACCTTC; CDR3 protein: CASSQDSIPSYGYTF; V gene: TRBV4-1; J gene: TRBJ1-2; clone size: many; D gene: -
CDR3 DNA: TGTGCCAGCAGTCTAGGTGGTAGCTCCTACGAGCAGTACTTC; CDR3 protein: CASSLGGSSYEQYF; V gene: TRBV27; J gene: TRBJ2-7; clone size: medium-sized; D gene: -
CDR3 DNA: TGCGCCAGCAGCTTAGTGGCGGAGCAGTTCTTC; CDR3 protein: CASSLVAEQFF; V gene: TRBV5-1; J gene: TRBJ2-1; clone size: many; D gene: -